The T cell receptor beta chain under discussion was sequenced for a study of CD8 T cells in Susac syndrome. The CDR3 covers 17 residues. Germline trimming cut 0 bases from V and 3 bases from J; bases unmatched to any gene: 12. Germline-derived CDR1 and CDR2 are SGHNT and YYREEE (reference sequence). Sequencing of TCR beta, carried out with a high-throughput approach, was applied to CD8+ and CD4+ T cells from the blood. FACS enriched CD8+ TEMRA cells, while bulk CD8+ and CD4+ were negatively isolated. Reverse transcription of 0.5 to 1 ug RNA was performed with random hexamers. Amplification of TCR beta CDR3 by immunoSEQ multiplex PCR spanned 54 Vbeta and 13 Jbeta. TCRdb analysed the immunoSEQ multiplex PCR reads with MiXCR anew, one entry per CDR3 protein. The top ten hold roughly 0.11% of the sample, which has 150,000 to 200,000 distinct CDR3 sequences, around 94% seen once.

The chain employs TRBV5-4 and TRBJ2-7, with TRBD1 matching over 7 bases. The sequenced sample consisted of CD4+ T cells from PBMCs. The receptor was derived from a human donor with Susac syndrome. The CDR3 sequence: CASSLDSGTVELYEQYF. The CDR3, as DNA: TGTGCCAGCAGCTTGGATTCCGGGACAGTAGAGCTCTACGAGCAGTACTTC.